A single sample is the source of the 30 T cell receptor beta chains below, sequenced in a study of cytomegalovirus exposure and HLA in healthy donors. Only in-frame clones appear in the TCRdb table, and some are missing; sequencing was by immunoSEQ multiplex PCR. The sample lists more than 80,000 clones, about 87% seen once, with around 1.7% in the top ten. The sample comprised PBMCs. The receptors here all came from a woman aged 18 to 35 in good health and CMV-seropositive.

The chain has TRBV27 and TRBJ2-5; possible D gene TRBD2, 6 bases. This CDR3 comprises 12 residues. Germline CDR1 is MNHEY and CDR2 is SMNVEV (reference sequence). V lost 7 bases and J 1 base, leaving 7 bases between the germline ends. The CDR3 region is CASMGGQETQYF. The CDR3 nucleotides read TGTGCCAGCATGGGAGGCCAAGAGACCCAGTACTTC.

The V call is TRBV9, the J call TRBJ1-3; D call uncertain. This CDR3 has 14 amino acids. V was cut by 7 bases and J by 2 bases, with 13 bases left in between. Germline V lookup: CDR1 SGDLS, CDR2 YYNGEE. In DNA form, the CDR3 reads TGTGCCAGCGCCGGAGGAATAACTGGAAACACCATATATTTT. Protein sequence: CASAGGITGNTIYF.

The V and J genes are TRBV1 and TRBJ1-1; the D call in the table, TRBD1, was not verified against the DNA. TRBV1 is described as a pseudogene. This CDR3 contains 18 residues. The CDR3, as DNA: TGCACCAGCAGCCTACAAAATGCCCCGACAGGGAGTTACGCTGAAGCTTTCTTT. Translating it yields CTSSLQNAPTGSYAEAFF.

This chain connects TRBV7-9 to TRBJ2-7; D might be TRBD1 (6 bases). The CDR3 runs to 14 residues. Trimming shortened V by 5 bases and J by 2 bases, and 13 bases separated the two germline ends. Germline lookup yields CDR1 SEHNR and CDR2 FQNEAQ (reference sequence). The CDR3 here is CASSIRGPTYEQYF. The CDR3 DNA reads as TGTGCCAGCAGCATCAGGGGTCCCACCTACGAGCAGTACTTC.

V gene TRBV9 combines with J gene TRBJ2-3; D is uncertain. This CDR3 is built from 14 residues. The germline V and J ends were trimmed by 4 bases and 4 bases, with 13 bases remaining between them. Germline loops: CDR1 SGDLS, CDR2 YYNGEE. Written as DNA, the CDR3 is TGTGCCAGCAGCACATCTGCCCTGGCAGATACGCAGTATTTT. Translation: CASSTSALADTQYF.

The gene calls are TRBV7-9 and TRBJ1-6; D uncertain. The germline V gene has CDR1 SEHNR and CDR2 FQNEAQ (reference sequence). V gave up 1 base and J gave up 7 bases, with 8 bases separating them. There are 14 residues in the CDR3. The CDR3 DNA reads as TGTGCCAGCAGCTTAGATAGAGCGAATTCACCCCTCCACTTT. This translates into CASSLDRANSPLHF.

J is TRBJ1-4 and V is TRBV5-1, with 10 bases identical to TRBD1. V lost 3 bases to trimming and J lost 8 bases; unmatched junction nucleotides: 4. The germline V gene encodes CDR1 SGHRS and CDR2 YFSETQ. The CDR3 has 14 residues. This chain's CDR3 is CASSYRDRGEKLFF. DNA of the CDR3: TGCGCCAGCAGCTACCGGGACAGGGGAGAAAAACTGTTTTTT.

The chain recombines TRBV6-5 with TRBJ2-1, with a weak D call TRBD1 (6 bases). This CDR3 is 11 amino acids long. With 6 bases removed from V and 6 bases from J, the gap between germline ends came to 6 bases. CDR1 is MNHEY, CDR2 SVGAGI, per germline. The CDR3 loop is CASRQGNEQFF. CDR3 sequence (DNA): TGTGCCAGCAGACAGGGCAATGAGCAGTTCTTC.

The CDR3 sequence: CASSLGGQFF. CDR3 bases: TGTGCCAGCAGCTTAGGAGGGCAGTTCTTC. The rearrangement links TRBV7-9 to TRBJ2-1; D is uncertain. Germline CDR1 reads SEHNR; CDR2 reads FQNEAQ (reference sequence). This CDR3 region has 10 residues. V lost 1 base and J lost 12, with 4 bases in between.

This clone was found once. The chain has TRBV7-8 and TRBJ1-5, with 7 positions matching TRBD1. CDR1 and CDR2 from the germline V gene are SGHVS and FQNEAQ. Losses at the gene ends were 4 bases for V and 1 base for J; bases not matched to a gene: 10. This CDR3 region has 17 residues. CDR3 residues: CASSSYRDRESNQPQHF. CDR3 in DNA: TGTGCCAGCAGCTCTTACCGGGACAGAGAAAGCAATCAGCCCCAGCATTTT.

For the CDR3, the DNA is TGTGCCAGCAGCTCCGAGTTCGAGGCCTACGAGCAGTACTTC. It translates to CASSSEFEAYEQYF. The V and J genes are TRBV7-2 and TRBJ2-7; D uncertain. The CDR3 sequence is 14 residues long. The germline V gene has CDR1 SGHTA and CDR2 FQGNSA. The V end lost 4 bases, the J end lost 2 bases, and 12 bases lay between the germline ends.

The chain is built from TRBV7-6 and TRBJ2-5, with a weak D call TRBD1 (5 bases). Trimming removed 4 bases at V and 5 bases at J, with 17 bases between. There are 15 residues in the CDR3. CDR1 SGHVS and CDR2 FNYEAQ come from the germline V gene. CDR3 loop: CASSSLPRVGETQYF. The CDR3 region has the DNA TGTGCCAGCAGCTCCCTACCCAGGGTCGGCGAGACCCAGTACTTC.

The J gene is TRBJ1-2, the V gene TRBV28; D is unclear. The CDR3 covers 13 residues. Per the germline V gene, CDR1 is MDHEN and CDR2 is SYDVKM. With 6 bases removed from V and 5 bases from J, the gap between germline ends came to 13 bases. In DNA form, the CDR3 reads TGTGCCAGCAGCCCTGACACTTCTTATGGCTACACCTTC. Its translation: CASSPDTSYGYTF.

The chain recombines TRBV6-1 with TRBJ1-6; 8 bases match TRBD1. Trimming cost V 10 bases and J 4 bases; bases outside gene matches: 9. The CDR3 runs 15 residues. Germline V CDR1 and CDR2: MNHNS, SASEGT. DNA of the CDR3: TGTGCCACCAGGGGACAGGAGAGTTATAATTCACCCCTCCACTTT. Encoded protein: CATRGQESYNSPLHF.

The chain joins TRBV25-1 to TRBJ2-5, with TRBD2 identical over 10 bases. This CDR3 has 13 amino acids. The germline V gene has CDR1 MGHDK and CDR2 SYGVNS. Trimming removed 10 bases from V and 5 bases from J; junction bases left unmatched: 7. CDR3 DNA: TGTGCCACCGAAACTAGCGGGGCGGAGACCCAGTACTTC. The encoded protein is CATETSGAETQYF.

This clone appeared a single time. The genes are TRBV19 and TRBJ2-5; 7 bases are shared with TRBD2. The CDR3 consists of 15 residues. V shed 2 bases, J shed 2 bases, and the junction held 5 bases outside the gene matches. The germline gives CDR1 LNHDA, CDR2 SQIVND (reference sequence). The CDR3 region has the DNA TGTGCCAGTAGTATATCTCTAGCGGCGCAAGAGACCCAGTACTTC. It yields the protein CASSISLAAQETQYF.

This chain connects TRBV28 to TRBJ1-5; no definite D call. Germline V gene sequence: CDR1 MDHEN, CDR2 SYDVKM. Trimming cost V 6 bases and J 2 bases, with 26 bases left between them. This CDR3 has 19 amino acids. In DNA form, the CDR3 reads TGTGCCAGCAGCCGGTTTAGTATCACGAGTAACCGCGGCAATCAGCCCCAGCATTTT. Amino acids: CASSRFSITSNRGNQPQHF.

There are a few counts of this clone. V and J are TRBV7-8 and TRBJ1-6; weak D call: TRBD1 (6 bases). This CDR3 has 12 residues. Deletions cut 11 bases from V and 7 bases from J, with 12 bases between. Germline CDR1 is SGHVS and CDR2 is FQNEAQ. The CDR3 here is CAGGGTNSPLHF. The CDR3, as DNA: TGTGCCGGGGGGGGCACAAATTCACCCCTCCACTTT.

V is TRBV9 and J is TRBJ1-1, with TRBD1 matching over 10 bases. From germline, CDR1 is SGDLS and CDR2 YYNGEE. This CDR3 is built from 15 residues. J gave up 8 bases and V 3 bases, and 10 bases lay outside the gene matches. The CDR3 here is CASSGLTGGPIEAFF. The CDR3, as DNA: TGTGCCAGCAGCGGATTGACAGGGGGCCCAATCGAAGCTTTCTTT.

This chain links TRBV6-5 with TRBJ1-2; D is ambiguous. V was clipped by 0 bases and J by 2 bases, with 13 bases between them. Germline assignment: CDR1 MNHEY and CDR2 SVGAGI. The CDR3 runs 16 residues. CDR3 residues: CASSYSFGPVNYGYTF. The CDR3 nucleotides are TGTGCCAGCAGTTACTCCTTTGGTCCAGTGAACTATGGCTACACCTTC.

The V call is TRBV27, the J call TRBJ2-5, with 10 bases lining up with TRBD1. The CDR3 totals 16 residues. V dropped 7 bases and J dropped 4; count of bases not matched to a gene: 12. The V gene's germline CDR1 is MNHEY and CDR2 SMNVEV (reference sequence). For the CDR3, the DNA is TGTGCCAGCAAAGGGATCGGACAGGGGGTTCGAGAGACCCAGTACTTC. Translated, it gives CASKGIGQGVRETQYF.

The chain employs TRBV2 and TRBJ1-5, with D possibly TRBD1 on 6 matching bases. The CDR3 length is 15 residues. V lost 5 bases, J lost 0 bases, and 11 bases lay in between. Germline lookup yields CDR1 SNHLY and CDR2 FYNNEI. As DNA, the CDR3 is TGTGCCAGCAGTTTAACAGGGAATAGCAATCAGCCCCAGCATTTT. Amino acids: CASSLTGNSNQPQHF.

The rearrangement links TRBV5-1 to TRBJ2-1, with 11 nucleotides matching TRBD2. The germline gives CDR1 SGHRS, CDR2 YFSETQ. V trimming: 3 bases; J trimming: 4 bases; junction bases outside the gene matches: 6. The CDR3 loop spans 16 amino acids. The CDR3 DNA reads as TGCGCCAGCAGCTCCGTAGCGGGGGGGGGATACAATGAGCAGTTCTTC. It yields the protein CASSSVAGGGYNEQFF.

Only one count was recorded for this clone. The chain uses TRBV2 and TRBJ2-3, with 7 bases fitting TRBD1. CDR1 is SNHLY and CDR2 is FYNNEI in the germline V gene. This CDR3 has 14 amino acids. Losses at the gene ends were 4 bases for V and 4 bases for J; bases not matched to a gene: 5. CDR3 region: CASSGQGQSDTQYF. DNA for the CDR3: TGTGCCAGCAGTGGACAGGGTCAGTCAGATACGCAGTATTTT.

V usage is TRBV28 and J usage is TRBJ2-7, with D hard to call. Germline assignment: CDR1 MDHEN and CDR2 SYDVKM. With 8 bases removed from V and 7 bases from J, the gap between germline ends came to 12 bases. The CDR3 is 11 residues long. This chain's CDR3 is CASGSRTEQYV. CDR3 in DNA: TGTGCCAGCGGCAGTCGTACGGAGCAGTACGTC.

The V gene is TRBV2, the J gene TRBJ1-4, with 7 bases lining up with TRBD1. The J segment lost 7 bases and the V segment lost 5 bases, leaving 10 bases of the junction unmatched. This CDR3 is 15 amino acids long. The germline V gene encodes CDR1 SNHLY and CDR2 FYNNEI. The CDR3 spells CASSPMDRRSEKLFF. In nucleotides, the CDR3 is TGTGCCAGCAGTCCAATGGACAGGAGAAGTGAAAAACTGTTTTTT.

The V gene is TRBV7-2, the J gene TRBJ1-2; perhaps TRBD1 as D (5 bases). The CDR3 is 14 amino acids. V was cut by 5 bases and J by 4 bases, with 14 bases left in between. Germline loops: CDR1 SGHTA, CDR2 FQGNSA. In DNA, the CDR3 is TGTGCCAGCAGCCCCCGACAGTCTCCCTATGGCTACACCTTC. Its translation is CASSPRQSPYGYTF.

The chain is built from TRBV7-9 and TRBJ2-5; 9 nucleotides match TRBD1. This CDR3 comprises 14 residues. V lost 5 bases to trimming and J lost 6 bases; unmatched junction nucleotides: 7. Germline CDR1 is SEHNR and CDR2 is FQNEAQ (reference sequence). In nucleotides, the CDR3 is TGTGCCAGCAGCCAGGGACAGGGTGGGCAGACCCAGTACTTC. This translates into CASSQGQGGQTQYF.

The chain links TRBV5-4 to TRBJ1-1, with TRBD1 matching 8 bases. The CDR3 is 14 amino acids. Germline V gene data show CDR1 as SGHNT and CDR2 as YYREEE (reference sequence). The trim removed 2 bases at V and 5 bases at J, leaving 5 bases unmatched. The CDR3 here is CASSLGQGVTEAFF. CDR3 coding DNA: TGTGCCAGCAGCTTAGGACAGGGCGTAACTGAAGCTTTCTTT.

The rearrangement joins TRBV10-3 to TRBJ2-2; TRBD1 might be the D (5 bases). The CDR3 runs 15 residues. The germline gives CDR1 ENHRY, CDR2 SYGVKD. Trimming pared 3 bases from V and 4 bases from J, leaving 12 bases between. The CDR3 DNA is TGTGCCATCAGTGACAGGGAAACGACCACCGGGGAGCTGTTTTTT. This sequence encodes CAISDRETTTGELFF.